This T cell receptor (beta chain) is from a study of T cells after somatic rescue of genetic block. V shed 8 bases, J shed 7 bases, and the junction held 6 bases outside the gene matches. This CDR3 region has 11 residues. The germline V gene has CDR1 DFQATT and CDR2 SNEGSKA (reference sequence). Sequencing was performed with immunoSEQ multiplex PCR; in TCRdb, only in-frame clones are kept and a portion is missing. Among 15,000 or so clones listed, more than 70% were seen once. The chain is built from TRBV20-1 and TRBJ2-7, with 9 positions matching TRBD1. The sequencing sample was made of peripheral blood mononuclear cells (PBMCs). The TCR comes from a man younger than 35. The CDR3 nucleotides are TGCAGTCCCGACAGGGGGGGAGAGCAGTACTTC. The encoded protein is CSPDRGGEQYF.